Each of the 28 T cell receptor beta chains below was sequenced from the same sample in a study of T cell changes during pregnancy in multiple sclerosis. Clones were sequenced by immunoSEQ multiplex PCR, and TCRdb holds only the in-frame ones, with some missing. The sample has 80,000 to 100,000 clones, over 75% seen once. The input for sequencing was peripheral blood, taken in the second trimester of pregnancy. These receptors were taken from a female donor in good health, enrolled as a control in a pregnancy study.

This chain connects TRBV5-1 to TRBJ1-1, with a weak D call TRBD1 (5 bases). The CDR3 runs 16 residues. V lost 3 bases to trimming and J lost 2 bases, with 17 bases between them. Germline assignment: CDR1 SGHRS and CDR2 YFSETQ. CDR3: CASSWGDSTGNTEAFF. The CDR3 nucleotides read TGCGCCAGCAGCTGGGGGGACTCGACCGGCAACACTGAAGCTTTCTTT.

The J gene is TRBJ1-1, the V gene TRBV9; 11 nucleotides agree with TRBD1. The V and J ends lost 7 bases and 1 base, in that order; junction bases with no gene match: 12. The CDR3 sequence is 17 residues long. CDR1 and CDR2 (germline): SGDLS, YYNGEE. Here the CDR3 reads CASGQGASRAKNTEAFF. The CDR3, as DNA: TGTGCCAGCGGACAGGGGGCGAGCCGAGCCAAGAACACTGAAGCTTTCTTT.

The chain couples TRBV30 to TRBJ2-3; 8 nucleotides line up with TRBD2. Looked up from germline, CDR1 is GTSNPN and CDR2 is SVGIG (reference sequence). The CDR3 extends over 16 amino acids. J gave up 3 bases and V 6 bases, and 14 bases lay outside the gene matches. The DNA of the CDR3 is TGTGCCTGCGTTACGGGAGGGCCCCTTGGGACAGATACGCAGTATTTT. This sequence encodes CACVTGGPLGTDTQYF.

This clone is a singleton in its sample. This chain connects TRBV18 to TRBJ2-5; 12 nucleotides align to TRBD2. Per the germline V gene, CDR1 is KGHSH and CDR2 is LQKENI. The CDR3 is 16 residues long. V lost 2 bases and J lost 0; bases outside the gene matches: 1. CDR3 loop: CASSPGTSGHQETQYF. The CDR3, as DNA: TGTGCCAGCTCACCAGGGACTAGCGGGCACCAAGAGACCCAGTACTTC.

This clone has only one observation. The chain has TRBV6-5 and TRBJ1-2; 12 positions agree with TRBD1. The CDR3 spans 14 residues. J gave up 8 bases and V 11 bases, and 12 bases lay outside the gene matches. The germline CDR1 and CDR2 sequences are MNHEY and SVGAGI. The DNA of the CDR3 is TGTGCCTCCGGACCCGGGACAGGGGGCGTCGGCTACACCTTC. Translation: CASGPGTGGVGYTF.

The J gene is TRBJ2-3, the V gene TRBV7-2; weak D call: TRBD1 (5 bases). V shed 5 bases and J shed 9 bases, with 12 bases lying between them. CDR1 is SGHTA and CDR2 is FQGNSA in the germline V gene. This CDR3 contains 12 residues. CDR3 nucleotides: TGTGCCAGCAGCCCTGACAGAAACACGCAGTATTTT. Its protein is CASSPDRNTQYF. Together with reference TRBV7-2 and TRBJ2-3, the CDR3 gives the full variable domain: GAGVSQSPSNKVTEKGKDVELRCDPISGHTALYWYRQSLGQGLEFLIYFQGNSAPDKSGLPSDRFSAERTGGSVSTLTIQRTQQEDSAVYLCASSPDRNTQYFGPGTRLTVL.

The J gene is TRBJ2-1, the V gene TRBV2; D unresolved. The germline V and J ends were trimmed by 4 bases and 4 bases, with 2 bases remaining between them. This CDR3 is built from 11 residues. Germline V gene lookup returns CDR1 SNHLY and CDR2 FYNNEI. CDR3 nucleotides: TGTGCCAGCAGTGCGTACAATGAGCAGTTCTTC. It specifies CASSAYNEQFF. The full variable domain, its missing parts supplied by reference TRBV2 and TRBJ2-1, is EPEVTQTPSHQVTQMGQEVILRCVPISNHLYFYWYRQILGQKVEFLVSFYNNEISEKSEIFDDQFSVERPDGSNFTLKIRSTKLEDSAMYFCASSAYNEQFFGPGTRLTVL.

This chain connects TRBV5-1 to TRBJ1-1; D not resolved. The CDR3 totals 13 residues. CDR1 SGHRS and CDR2 YFSETQ come from the germline V gene. Trimming took off 0 bases at V and 7 bases at J, with 10 bases between the two ends. The CDR3: CASSLAGGFEAFF. The CDR3 coding sequence is TGCGCCAGCAGCTTGGCCGGCGGATTTGAAGCTTTCTTT.

The chain is built from TRBV28 and TRBJ2-7, with D possibly TRBD2 on 5 matching bases. The V end was cut by 6 bases, the J end by 3 bases, with 12 bases between. CDR3 length equals 13 residues. Per the germline V gene, CDR1 is MDHEN and CDR2 is SYDVKM. The CDR3 sequence is CASSFGLIYEQYF. The CDR3 bases are TGTGCCAGCAGCTTCGGACTGATCTACGAGCAGTACTTC.

The chain joins TRBV6-5 to TRBJ1-1; D possibly corresponds to TRBD1 (5 bases). V was pared by 4 bases and J by 2 bases, with 14 bases between. The CDR3 has 15 amino acids. Germline V lookup: CDR1 MNHEY, CDR2 SVGAGI. The CDR3 DNA is TGTGCCAGCAGTTTAGGGTGGGGCAGTAACACTGAAGCTTTCTTT. Protein: CASSLGWGSNTEAFF.

The rearrangement links TRBV5-6 to TRBJ1-2; possible D gene TRBD1, 5 bases. V was shortened by 0 bases and J by 5 bases, with 14 bases between the two germline ends. Germline V gene sequence: CDR1 SGHDT, CDR2 YYEEEE. CDR3 length: 15 amino acids. The CDR3 loop reads CASSLGGPGVYGYTF. CDR3 bases: TGTGCCAGCAGCTTGGGGGGCCCGGGGGTGTATGGCTACACCTTC. Combining the CDR3 with reference TRBV5-6 and TRBJ1-2 gives the whole variable domain DAGVTQSPTHLIKTRGQQVTLRCSPKSGHDTVSWYQQALGQGPQFIFQYYEEEERQRGNFPDRFSGHQFPNYSSELNVNALLLGDSALYLCASSLGGPGVYGYTFGSGTRLTVV.

The chain uses TRBV2 and TRBJ1-4, with D tentatively TRBD1 (6 bases). Trimming took 4 bases from V and 1 from J, leaving 10 bases between them. CDR1 is SNHLY and CDR2 is FYNNEI in the germline V gene. CDR3 length equals 15 residues. The CDR3 loop reads CASSGQAVTNEKLFF. The CDR3 DNA sequence: TGTGCCAGCAGTGGACAGGCGGTAACTAATGAAAAACTGTTTTTT.

In its sample, this clone was seen once. CDR3 region: CASSPAVGVADTQYF. The CDR3 coding sequence is TGTGCCAGCAGTCCAGCGGTCGGAGTAGCAGATACGCAGTATTTT. The chain carries TRBV6-1 and TRBJ2-3; D perhaps matches TRBD2 (5 bases). Germline loops: CDR1 MNHNS, CDR2 SASEGT. V lost 5 bases to trimming and J lost 4 bases, with 16 bases between them. The CDR3 length is 15 residues.

This sequence joins TRBV25-1 and TRBJ2-7, with TRBD2 as a possible D gene (7 bases). CDR1 MGHDK and CDR2 SYGVNS come from the germline V gene. Trimming removed 2 bases from V and 0 bases from J, with 17 bases in between. This CDR3 comprises 17 residues. The CDR3 sequence: CASSEPVEGEGSYEQYF. CDR3 in DNA: TGTGCCAGCAGTGAACCGGTGGAGGGGGAGGGCTCCTACGAGCAGTACTTC.

This clone has just a few counts. The chain carries TRBV6-5 and TRBJ1-1; unclear D gene. The germline gives CDR1 MNHEY, CDR2 SVGAGI. The CDR3 length is 12 residues. With 4 bases removed from V and 4 bases from J, the gap between germline ends came to 7 bases. The CDR3 bases are TGTGCCAGCAGTTGGGAGGGCACTGAAGCTTTCTTT. It codes for CASSWEGTEAFF.

A single count supports this clone. The V call is TRBV18, the J call TRBJ2-5; maybe TRBD1 (5 bases). The V end was cut by 3 bases, the J end by 3 bases, with 11 bases between. The germline V gene encodes CDR1 KGHSH and CDR2 LQKENI. The CDR3 consists of 14 residues. CDR3: CASSPAGIEETQYF. In DNA, the CDR3 is TGTGCCAGCTCACCTGCAGGGATTGAAGAGACCCAGTACTTC. The full variable domain, with the rest looked up from reference TRBV18 and TRBJ2-5, is NAGVMQNPRHLVRRRGQEARLRCSPMKGHSHVYWYRQLPEEGLKFMVYLQKENIIDESGMPKERFSAEFPKEGPSILRIQQVVRGDSAAYFCASSPAGIEETQYFGPGTRLLVL.

V is TRBV4-1 and J is TRBJ1-5; tentatively, D is TRBD1 (6 bases). The V end was cut by 5 bases, the J end by 2 bases, with 16 bases between. In germline, CDR1 is MGHRA, CDR2 YSYEKL. CDR3 length: 16 amino acids. DNA of the CDR3: TGCGCCAGCAGCACCGGCGGGTCAGGGGGCAATCAGCCCCAGCATTTT. Translation gives CASSTGGSGGNQPQHF.

The gene calls are TRBV11-2 and TRBJ2-7; D is possibly TRBD2 (6 bases). Germline V lookup: CDR1 SGHAT, CDR2 FQNNGV. Trimming removed 3 bases from V and 2 bases from J, with 14 bases in between. This CDR3 comprises 15 residues. This CDR3 reads CASSFRRAMAYEQYF. CDR3 DNA: TGTGCCAGCAGCTTCCGGAGGGCTATGGCCTACGAGCAGTACTTC.

The chain couples TRBV7-9 to TRBJ1-6; 7 positions agree with TRBD1. Germline loops: CDR1 SEHNR, CDR2 FQNEAQ (reference sequence). Trimming took 1 base from V and 7 from J; bases not matched to a gene: 4. The CDR3 has 15 amino acids. Written as DNA, the CDR3 is TGTGCCAGCAGCTTAGAGGGACAGCTGAATTCACCCCTCCACTTT. It translates to CASSLEGQLNSPLHF.

The chain joins TRBV18 to TRBJ1-2; the match to TRBD1 covers 10 bases. V lost 3 bases and J lost 4; bases outside the gene matches: 5. Germline V gene data show CDR1 as KGHSH and CDR2 as LQKENI. The CDR3 consists of 15 residues. The CDR3, as DNA: TGTGCCAGCTCACCCACGGGACAGGGGAGCTATGGCTACACCTTC. Translating gives CASSPTGQGSYGYTF.

The V gene is TRBV5-4, the J gene TRBJ2-5, with 10 bases matching TRBD2. The CDR3 contains 18 residues. The germline gives CDR1 SGHNT, CDR2 YYREEE (reference sequence). J lost 7 bases, V lost 4 bases, and 19 bases had no gene match. The CDR3 spells CASSPGLAGENRDGTQYF. The CDR3 region has the DNA TGTGCCAGCAGCCCGGGGCTAGCGGGGGAGAACAGAGATGGGACCCAGTACTTC.

The chain has TRBV10-3 and TRBJ1-3; D unresolved. Germline-derived CDR1 and CDR2 are ENHRY and SYGVKD. V was cut by 4 bases and J by 4 bases, with 2 bases left in between. The CDR3 length is 11 residues. The CDR3 is CAISAGNTIYF. Here the CDR3 DNA reads TGTGCCATCAGTGCAGGAAACACCATATATTTT.

The rearrangement links TRBV7-2 to TRBJ1-3; TRBD1 agrees at 9 bases. J gave up 4 bases and V 3 bases, and 7 bases lay outside the gene matches. The V gene's germline CDR1 is SGHTA and CDR2 FQGNSA. This CDR3 spans 16 amino acids. The CDR3 nucleotides read TGTGCCAGCAGCTTTACCGGGACAGGGACCGGAAACACCATATATTTT. This gives the protein CASSFTGTGTGNTIYF.

This clone was seen only once. The chain couples TRBV5-1 to TRBJ2-1; TRBD1 matches 7 bases. Germline values: CDR1 SGHRS, CDR2 YFSETQ. V lost 1 base and J lost 1; bases outside the gene matches: 2. The CDR3 loop spans 15 amino acids. CDR3 in DNA: TGCGCCAGCAGCTTGACAGGGGCTTCCTACAATGAGCAGTTCTTC. Translated, it gives CASSLTGASYNEQFF.

The chain links TRBV10-2 to TRBJ2-5, with a tentative D call TRBD2 (7 bases). The V end was cut by 6 bases, the J end by 11 bases, with 31 bases between. The CDR3 length is 17 residues. Looked up from germline, CDR1 is WSHSY and CDR2 is SAAADI. The chain's CDR3 is CASRRGGRGLGVGEQYF. CDR3 DNA sequence: TGCGCCAGCAGGAGGGGGGGTCGTGGGCTAGGGGTAGGGGAGCAGTACTTC.

This rearrangement joins TRBV7-2 to TRBJ2-1; D is uncertain. From germline, CDR1 is SGHTA and CDR2 FQGNSA. The CDR3 extends over 14 amino acids. V shed 5 bases and J shed 1 base, with 9 bases lying between them. CDR3 DNA: TGTGCCAGCAGCCGTCCCCCTTCCTACAATGAGCAGTTCTTC. This encodes CASSRPPSYNEQFF.

The chain is built from TRBV6-4 and TRBJ1-4; D is unclear. CDR1 and CDR2 (germline): MRHNA, SNTAGT. Trimming removed 2 bases from V and 0 bases from J, with 4 bases in between. The CDR3 contains 14 residues. CDR3 residues: CASSDTSTNEKLFF. In DNA form, the CDR3 reads TGTGCCAGCAGTGACACTTCAACTAATGAAAAACTGTTTTTT.

The rearrangement uses TRBV28 and TRBJ2-5; 8 bases map to TRBD1. The germline CDR1 and CDR2 sequences are MDHEN and SYDVKM. The CDR3 length is 17 residues. V trimming: 3 bases; J trimming: 5 bases; junction bases outside the gene matches: 14. This CDR3 is CASSFGRGPSQDETQYF. CDR3 DNA sequence: TGTGCCAGCAGTTTCGGCAGGGGGCCAAGTCAGGATGAGACCCAGTACTTC. The full variable domain, with the rest looked up from reference TRBV28 and TRBJ2-5, is DVKVTQSSRYLVKRTGEKVFLECVQDMDHENMFWYRQDPGLGLRLIYFSYDVKMKEKGDIPEGYSVSREKKERFSLILESASTNQTSMYLCASSFGRGPSQDETQYFGPGTRLLVL.